This is a list of T cell receptor beta chains from one sample in a study of blood T cell repertoires in COVID-19. The data were produced by immunoSEQ multiplex PCR, yet TCRdb's version contains in-frame clones alone and is incomplete. In the table there are 120,000 to 150,000 clones, around 91% of which are singletons. Sequenced: peripheral blood. The receptor source for this set is a woman aged 55-69 years with active COVID-19. The CDR3 runs from the conserved cysteine through the conserved F or W. The D gene is left open where the match is weak.

v_gene	d_gene	j_gene	CDR3aa
TRBV27	TRBD2	TRBJ2-5	CASSLSGGTQETQYF
TRBV7-2	.	TRBJ2-7	CASSLGGDGMYEQYF
TRBV4-1	TRBD1	TRBJ1-2	CASSQGETGDYGYTF
TRBV5-4	TRBD1	TRBJ2-7	CASSSGQASYEQYF
TRBV5-1	TRBD1	TRBJ1-1	CASSRGQGNTEAFF
TRBV6-4	.	TRBJ2-1	CASSREGRNEQFF
TRBV4-1	TRBD1	TRBJ1-3	CASSHTGGLSGNTIYF
TRBV2	TRBD2	TRBJ2-7	CASRPRTSGISYEQYF
TRBV29-1	TRBD2	TRBJ2-1	CSVLAGLSYNEQFF
TRBV3-1/TRBV3-2	.	TRBJ2-3	CASSPFRSGLLGDTQYF
TRBV7-2	.	TRBJ2-3	CASSLGPGDTQYF
TRBV25-1	TRBD2	TRBJ2-1	CASGLAGGNNEQFF
TRBV5-4	TRBD2	TRBJ2-3	CASSLKLAESTDTQYF
TRBV7-3	.	TRBJ1-1	CASSLSAGEHTEAFF
TRBV28	TRBD2	TRBJ2-1	CASSLFPPFSGLAGGLEQFF
TRBV28	.	TRBJ2-7	CASALGGEQYF
TRBV4-3	.	TRBJ2-5	CASSQSSGMETQYF
TRBV6-4	TRBD2	TRBJ2-1	CASSDSPLAGWINEQFF
TRBV29-1	.	TRBJ1-1	CSYVAGTIRNTEAFF
TRBV9	.	TRBJ1-2	CASSPGGGFGYTF
TRBV7-2	TRBD1	TRBJ2-5	CASSWDRGQETQYF
TRBV19	.	TRBJ1-5	CASRREGGGQPQHF
TRBV4-1	TRBD2	TRBJ2-7	CASSQGGRSNEQYF
TRBV6-1	.	TRBJ2-3	CASSEGPRQYF
TRBV5-1	TRBD2	TRBJ2-2	CASSREGTGELFF
TRBV6-2/TRBV6-3	.	TRBJ2-7	CASSWGISGSYEQYF
TRBV29-1	.	TRBJ1-2	CSVGLELLGGYTF
TRBV6-2/TRBV6-3	TRBD2	TRBJ2-1	CASSHVRGVVLDEQFF
TRBV23-1	TRBD1	TRBJ1-4	CASSHPDRDTNEKLFF
TRBV28	TRBD1	TRBJ2-7	CASSTPGQGAREQYF
TRBV18	TRBD2	TRBJ2-7	CASSRGGDLSYEQYF
TRBV5-5	TRBD1	TRBJ1-6	CASPPPDRTNSPLHF
TRBV5-1	TRBD2	TRBJ2-1	CASSLALTSGVDNEQFF
TRBV2	.	TRBJ2-5	CASRRGQAETQYF
TRBV2	.	TRBJ1-2	CASSDGSNYGYTF
TRBV5-4	.	TRBJ2-7	CASSRDSHEQYF
TRBV11-2	.	TRBJ2-7	CASSTDTFGYEQYF
TRBV19	TRBD2	TRBJ2-2	CASSMSGTRIPGELFF
TRBV21-1	.	TRBJ2-2	CASSKALLPGSQSTGELFF
TRBV2	.	TRBJ1-4	CASSLSPITATNEKLFF
TRBV7-2	.	TRBJ2-7	CASSFPTGSTYEQYF
TRBV28	.	TRBJ1-1	CASSLFSLLEVGTKLAFF
TRBV5-4	.	TRBJ2-4	CASSLGAGHENIQYF
TRBV28	TRBD2	TRBJ2-2	CASSLIAGGPEGGELFF
TRBV30	.	TRBJ1-2	CAWSVSGGRGYTF
TRBV6-2/TRBV6-3	.	TRBJ2-3	CASSPNFARGTDTQYF